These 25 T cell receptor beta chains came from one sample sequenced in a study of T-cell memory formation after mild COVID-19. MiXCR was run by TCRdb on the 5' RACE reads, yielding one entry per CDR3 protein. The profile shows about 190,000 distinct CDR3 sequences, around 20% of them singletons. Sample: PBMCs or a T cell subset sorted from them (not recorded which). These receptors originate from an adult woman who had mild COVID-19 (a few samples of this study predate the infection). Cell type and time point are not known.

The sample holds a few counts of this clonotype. In DNA, the CDR3 is TGTGCCAGCAGCTTGGACGGTTCTACGAAGGGCTACACCTTC. Translated, it gives CASSLDGSTKGYTF. The rearrangement joins TRBV7-9 to TRBJ1-2; D is undetermined. Germline lookup yields CDR1 SEHNR and CDR2 FQNEAQ (reference sequence). This CDR3 comprises 14 residues. V was cut by 3 bases and J by 8 bases, with 16 bases left in between.

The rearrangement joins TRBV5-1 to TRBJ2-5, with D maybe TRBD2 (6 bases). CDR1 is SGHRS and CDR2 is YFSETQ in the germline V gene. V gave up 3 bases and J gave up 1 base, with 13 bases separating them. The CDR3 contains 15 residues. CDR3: CASSWLATAQETQYF. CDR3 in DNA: TGCGCCAGCAGCTGGCTAGCGACTGCCCAAGAGACCCAGTACTTC.

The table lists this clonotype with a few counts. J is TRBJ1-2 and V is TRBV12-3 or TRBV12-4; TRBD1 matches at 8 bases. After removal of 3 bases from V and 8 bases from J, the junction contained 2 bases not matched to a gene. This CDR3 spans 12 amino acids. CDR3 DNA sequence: TGTGCCAGCAGTTTCGGACAGGGCGGCTACACCTTC. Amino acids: CASSFGQGGYTF.

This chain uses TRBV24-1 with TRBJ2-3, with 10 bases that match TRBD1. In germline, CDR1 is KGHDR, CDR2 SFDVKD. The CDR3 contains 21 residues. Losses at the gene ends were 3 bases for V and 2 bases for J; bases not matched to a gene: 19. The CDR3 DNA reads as TGTGCCACCAGTGATAAGCGTCTTCGTGGACAGGGGGTTCCTCCCACAGATACGCAGTATTTT. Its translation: CATSDKRLRGQGVPPTDTQYF.

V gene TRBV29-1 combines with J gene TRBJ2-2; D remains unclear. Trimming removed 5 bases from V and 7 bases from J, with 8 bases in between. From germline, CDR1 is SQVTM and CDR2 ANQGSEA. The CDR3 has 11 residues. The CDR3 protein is CSVSTFGELFF. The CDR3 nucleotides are TGCAGCGTTTCGACCTTCGGGGAGCTGTTTTTT.

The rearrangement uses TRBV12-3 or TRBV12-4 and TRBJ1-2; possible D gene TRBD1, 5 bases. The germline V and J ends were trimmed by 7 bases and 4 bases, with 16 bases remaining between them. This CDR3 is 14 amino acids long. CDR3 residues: CASNPTGTPYGYTF. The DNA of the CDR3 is TGTGCCAGCAACCCGACCGGGACCCCCTATGGCTACACCTTC.

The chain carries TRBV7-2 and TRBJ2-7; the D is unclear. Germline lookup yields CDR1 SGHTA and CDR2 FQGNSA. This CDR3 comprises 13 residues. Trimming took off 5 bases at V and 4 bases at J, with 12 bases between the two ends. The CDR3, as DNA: TGTGCCAGCAGCGCCCCCAATACATACGAGCAGTACTTC. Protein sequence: CASSAPNTYEQYF. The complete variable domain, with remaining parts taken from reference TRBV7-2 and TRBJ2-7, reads GAGVSQSPSNKVTEKGKDVELRCDPISGHTALYWYRQSLGQGLEFLIYFQGNSAPDKSGLPSDRFSAERTGGSVSTLTIQRTQQEDSAVYLCASSAPNTYEQYFGPGTRLTVT.

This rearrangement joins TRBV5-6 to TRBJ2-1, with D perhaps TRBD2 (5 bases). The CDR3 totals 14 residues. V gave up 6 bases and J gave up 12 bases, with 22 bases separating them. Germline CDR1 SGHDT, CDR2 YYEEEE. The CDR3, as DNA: TGTGCCAGCACCCAAGACCTCGCTAGCCGTGCGCAGTTCTTC. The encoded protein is CASTQDLASRAQFF.

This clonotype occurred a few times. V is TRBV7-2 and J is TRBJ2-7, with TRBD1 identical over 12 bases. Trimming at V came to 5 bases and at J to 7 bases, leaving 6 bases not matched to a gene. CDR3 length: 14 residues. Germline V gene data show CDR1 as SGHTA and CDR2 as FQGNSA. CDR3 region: CASSRDRGLEEQYF. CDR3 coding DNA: TGTGCCAGCAGCCGGGACAGGGGGCTGGAGGAGCAGTACTTC.

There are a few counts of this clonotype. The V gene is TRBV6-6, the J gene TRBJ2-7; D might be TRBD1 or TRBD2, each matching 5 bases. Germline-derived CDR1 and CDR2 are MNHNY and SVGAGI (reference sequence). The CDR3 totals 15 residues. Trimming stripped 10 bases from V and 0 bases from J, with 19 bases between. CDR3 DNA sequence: TGTGCCACCGGGCCTGGGGGTCTCAGCTCCTACGAGCAGTACTTC. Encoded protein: CATGPGGLSSYEQYF.

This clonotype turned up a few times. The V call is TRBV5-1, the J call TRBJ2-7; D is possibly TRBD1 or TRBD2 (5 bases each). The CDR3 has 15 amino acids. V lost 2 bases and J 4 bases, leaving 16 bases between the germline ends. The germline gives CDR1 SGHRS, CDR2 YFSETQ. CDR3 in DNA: TGCGCCAGCAGCTTTCGAGGGGACCTCTTATACGAGCAGTACTTC. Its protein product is CASSFRGDLLYEQYF.

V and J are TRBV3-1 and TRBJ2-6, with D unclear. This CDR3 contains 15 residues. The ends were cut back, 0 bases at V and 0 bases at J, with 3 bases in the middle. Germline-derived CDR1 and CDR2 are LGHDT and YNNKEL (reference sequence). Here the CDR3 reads CASSQEHSGANVLTF. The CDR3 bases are TGTGCCAGCAGCCAAGAGCACTCTGGGGCCAACGTCCTGACTTTC.

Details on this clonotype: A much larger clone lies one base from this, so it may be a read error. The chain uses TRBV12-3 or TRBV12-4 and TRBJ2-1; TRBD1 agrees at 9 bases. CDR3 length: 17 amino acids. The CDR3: CASSTPRTGGSCNEQFF. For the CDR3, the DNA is TGTGCCAGCAGTACGCCCCGAACAGGGGGCTCCTGCAATGAGCAGTTCTTC.

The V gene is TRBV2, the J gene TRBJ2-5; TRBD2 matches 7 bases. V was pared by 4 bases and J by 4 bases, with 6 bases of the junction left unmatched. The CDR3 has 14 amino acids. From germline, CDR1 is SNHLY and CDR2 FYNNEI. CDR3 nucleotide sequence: TGTGCCAGCAGTGGGGGGGGAAAGGGAGAGACCCAGTACTTC. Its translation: CASSGGGKGETQYF.

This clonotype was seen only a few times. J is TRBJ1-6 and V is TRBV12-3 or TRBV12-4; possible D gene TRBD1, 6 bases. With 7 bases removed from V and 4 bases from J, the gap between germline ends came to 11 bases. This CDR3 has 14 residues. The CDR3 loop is CASTPGQYNSPLHF. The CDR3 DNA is TGTGCCAGCACCCCGGGACAATATAATTCACCCCTCCACTTT.

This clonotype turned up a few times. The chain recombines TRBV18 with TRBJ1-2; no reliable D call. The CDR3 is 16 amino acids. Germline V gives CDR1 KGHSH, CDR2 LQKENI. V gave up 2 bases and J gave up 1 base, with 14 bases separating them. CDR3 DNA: TGTGCCAGCTCACCAGTAGAACAGTTCATTAACTATGGCTACACCTTC. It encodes CASSPVEQFINYGYTF.

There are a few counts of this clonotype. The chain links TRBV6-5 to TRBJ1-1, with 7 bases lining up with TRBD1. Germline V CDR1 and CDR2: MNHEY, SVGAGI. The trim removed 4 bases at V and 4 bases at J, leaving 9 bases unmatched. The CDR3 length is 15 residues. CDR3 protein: CASSSRGGGLTEAFF. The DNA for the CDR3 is TGTGCCAGCAGTTCCCGAGGGGGCGGCCTCACTGAAGCTTTCTTT.

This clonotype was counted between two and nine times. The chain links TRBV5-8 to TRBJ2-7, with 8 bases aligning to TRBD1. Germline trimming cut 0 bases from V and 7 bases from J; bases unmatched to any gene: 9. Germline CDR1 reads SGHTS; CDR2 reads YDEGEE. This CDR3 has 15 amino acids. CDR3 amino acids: CASSLVQGALGEQYF. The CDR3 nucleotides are TGTGCCAGCAGCTTGGTCCAGGGGGCCTTGGGGGAGCAGTACTTC. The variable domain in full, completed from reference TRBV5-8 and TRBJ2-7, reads EAGVTQSPTHLIKTRGQQATLRCSPISGHTSVYWYQQALGLGLQFLLWYDEGEERNRGNFPPRFSGRQFPNYSSELNVNALELEDSALYLCASSLVQGALGEQYFGPGTRLTVT.

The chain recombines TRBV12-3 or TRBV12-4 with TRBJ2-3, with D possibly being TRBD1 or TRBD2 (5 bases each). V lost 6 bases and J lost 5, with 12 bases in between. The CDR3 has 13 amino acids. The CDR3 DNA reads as TGTGCCAGCAGGAGGGACGTCGGAGATACGCAGTATTTT. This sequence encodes CASRRDVGDTQYF.

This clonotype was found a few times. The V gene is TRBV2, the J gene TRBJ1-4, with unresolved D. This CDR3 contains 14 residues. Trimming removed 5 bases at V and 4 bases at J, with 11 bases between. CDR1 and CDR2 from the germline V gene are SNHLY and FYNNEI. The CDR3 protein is CASSTRTGNEKLFF. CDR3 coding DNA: TGTGCCAGCAGTACCAGGACGGGTAATGAAAAACTGTTTTTT. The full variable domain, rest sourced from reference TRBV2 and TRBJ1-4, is EPEVTQTPSHQVTQMGQEVILRCVPISNHLYFYWYRQILGQKVEFLVSFYNNEISEKSEIFDDQFSVERPDGSNFTLKIRSTKLEDSAMYFCASSTRTGNEKLFFGSGTQLSVL.

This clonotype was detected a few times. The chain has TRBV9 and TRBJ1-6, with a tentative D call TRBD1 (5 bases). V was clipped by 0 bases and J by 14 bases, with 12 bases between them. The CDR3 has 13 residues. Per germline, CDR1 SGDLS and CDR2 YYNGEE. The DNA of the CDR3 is TGTGCCAGCAGCGTAGATGCGGGGGAGTCCCTCCACTTT. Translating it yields CASSVDAGESLHF.

The CDR3 spells CASSLGMDTEAFF. DNA of the CDR3: TGTGCCAGCAGCTTAGGAATGGACACTGAAGCTTTCTTT. The genes are TRBV7-9 and TRBJ1-1; the D is unclear. The germline V and J ends were trimmed by 1 base and 3 bases, with 6 bases remaining between them. This CDR3 spans 13 amino acids. Germline values: CDR1 SEHNR, CDR2 FQNEAQ (reference sequence).

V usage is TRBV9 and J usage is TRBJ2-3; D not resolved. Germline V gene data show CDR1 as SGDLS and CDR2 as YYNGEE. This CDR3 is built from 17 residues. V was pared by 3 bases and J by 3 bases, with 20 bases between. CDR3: CASSDPRGQRRTDTQYF. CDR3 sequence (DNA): TGTGCCAGCAGCGACCCCCGTGGGCAGAGAAGAACAGATACGCAGTATTTT.

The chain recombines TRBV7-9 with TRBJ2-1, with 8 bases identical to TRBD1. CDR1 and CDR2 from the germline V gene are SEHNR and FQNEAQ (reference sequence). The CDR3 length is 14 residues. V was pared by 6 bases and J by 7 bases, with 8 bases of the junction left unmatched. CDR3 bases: TGTGCCAGCAGTAGGCCAGGGGGCGGAAATGAGCAGTTCTTC. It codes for CASSRPGGGNEQFF.

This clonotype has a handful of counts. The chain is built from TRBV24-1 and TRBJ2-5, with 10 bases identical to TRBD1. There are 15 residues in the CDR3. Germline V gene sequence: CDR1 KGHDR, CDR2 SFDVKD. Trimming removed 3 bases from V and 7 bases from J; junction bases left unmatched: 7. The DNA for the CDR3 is TGTGCCACCAGTGATGTGACAGGGGGCAGCGGGACCCAGTACTTC. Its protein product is CATSDVTGGSGTQYF.